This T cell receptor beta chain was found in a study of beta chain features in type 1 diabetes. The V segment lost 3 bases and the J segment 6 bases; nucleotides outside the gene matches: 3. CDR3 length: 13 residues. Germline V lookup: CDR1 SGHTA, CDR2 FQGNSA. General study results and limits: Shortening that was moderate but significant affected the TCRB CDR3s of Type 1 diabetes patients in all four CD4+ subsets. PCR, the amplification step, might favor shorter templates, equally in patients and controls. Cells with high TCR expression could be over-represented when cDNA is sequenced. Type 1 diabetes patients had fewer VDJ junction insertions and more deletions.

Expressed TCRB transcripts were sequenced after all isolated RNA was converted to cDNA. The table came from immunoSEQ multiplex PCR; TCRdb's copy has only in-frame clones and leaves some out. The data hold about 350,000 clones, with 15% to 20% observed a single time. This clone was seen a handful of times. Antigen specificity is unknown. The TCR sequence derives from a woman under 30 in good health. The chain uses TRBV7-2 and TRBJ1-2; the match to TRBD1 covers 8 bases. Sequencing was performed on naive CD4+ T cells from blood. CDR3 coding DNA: TGTGCCAGCAGCTTTGCAGGGGGCAATGGCTACACCTTC. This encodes CASSFAGGNGYTF.